This T cell receptor beta chain was sequenced in a study of blood T cell repertoires in COVID-19 (dated by TCRdb to 2018 to 2021). A note on the overall study: Collaborator samples came from the United States, Italy and Spain and covered acute and convalescent phases of COVID-19. Subjects who had been exposed to COVID-19, were actively infected with it, or had recovered from it provided the deeply sampled blood TCRbeta repertoires that made up the dataset. The prospective study material was composed of cDNA or gDNA derived from T cells, B-cell-depleted T cells, or PBMCs. Samples came from the ongoing ImmuneRACE study (first 160 participants) plus 1,254 subjects from 6 global collaborators. The sample metadata nearly always contained a de-identified subject ID, COVID-19 status, age in years and sex. The repertoires were made available in a free public database intended to serve as a resource for research on the immune response to SARS-CoV-2. Where available, HLA class I and class II types were obtained from metadata supplied by the sample provider rather than from assay-based typing. What the study reported, not specific to this receptor: How much clinical and demographic metadata was included differed by source and by participant, and the metadata was provided uncurated.

TCRbeta CDR3 regions were amplified from genomic DNA by means of the immunoSEQ Assay, a bias-controlled multiplex PCR. Under the source paper's analysis protocol: Nucleated cell counts per sample were estimated from amplification of reference gene primers within the assay. To quantify the absolute abundance of each unique TCRbeta CDR3 rearrangement, sequence reads were collapsed and filtered. For each sample, productive Simpson clonality was calculated by taking the square root of Simpson's diversity index across productive rearrangements. Imported from immuneACCESS, the table was reduced by TCRdb to in-frame sequences with V and J called. These copies leave out some clones; in studies compared against another copy, an unresolved V gene accounts for under half, and the cause of the remainder is not known. V and J calls and clone size are as listed in that table; D and trimming were resolved from the DNA. Here the sample has some 150,000 clones; 86% occur a single time. Approximately 3.5% of the sample is taken by the ten largest.

A word on this clone: Which antigen it targets is not known. The sample holds no much larger clone one base away, and base qualities are not on file.

Trimming costs V 0 bases and J 4 bases, and their ends lie 7 bases apart. The CDR3 runs 14 amino acids, cysteine and phenylalanine included. Kept here is only the CDR3 DNA, which spans 42 bases and is read in frame from base 1. Reading the germline V gene gives CDR1 KGHSH and CDR2 LQKENI. Collaborating institutions collected whole blood in K2EDTA tubes following their own protocols. For TCRbeta analysis, collaborator samples were shipped as frozen whole blood, as isolated PBMCs, or as DNA extracted from either sample type. The sequence links TRBV18 to TRBJ2-1; no D segment can be confidently identified. This TCR derives from a man aged 65 to 79 with acute or convalescent COVID-19. The sequenced sample consisted of peripheral blood. The CDR3 protein sequence reads: CASSPPVGYNEQFF. At the DNA level, the sequence is TGTGCCAGCTCACCACCGGTCGGGTACAATGAGCAGTTCTTC.